The clone carrying this T cell receptor (beta chain) was counted a single time. PCR used 60 Vbeta primers and 13 Jbeta primers. Sequencing used immunoSEQ multiplex PCR; TCRdb keeps in-frame clones, though not all of them. The sample includes hundreds of thousands of clones, approximately 79% of them seen just once. The sample originates from a study of cytomegalovirus exposure and HLA in healthy donors. The V segment lost 1 base and the J segment 5 bases; nucleotides outside the gene matches: 4. The CDR3 extends over 14 amino acids. CDR1 is MNHEY, CDR2 SMNVEV, per germline (reference sequence). Sequenced: PBMCs. The receptor comes from a girl aged 2-10 years in good health and CMV-seronegative. The chain recombines TRBV27 with TRBJ2-5; 7 nucleotides agree with TRBD1. The CDR3 reads CASSLYPGQETQYF. The DNA of the CDR3 is TGTGCCAGCAGTTTATACCCGGGACAGGAGACCCAGTACTTC.